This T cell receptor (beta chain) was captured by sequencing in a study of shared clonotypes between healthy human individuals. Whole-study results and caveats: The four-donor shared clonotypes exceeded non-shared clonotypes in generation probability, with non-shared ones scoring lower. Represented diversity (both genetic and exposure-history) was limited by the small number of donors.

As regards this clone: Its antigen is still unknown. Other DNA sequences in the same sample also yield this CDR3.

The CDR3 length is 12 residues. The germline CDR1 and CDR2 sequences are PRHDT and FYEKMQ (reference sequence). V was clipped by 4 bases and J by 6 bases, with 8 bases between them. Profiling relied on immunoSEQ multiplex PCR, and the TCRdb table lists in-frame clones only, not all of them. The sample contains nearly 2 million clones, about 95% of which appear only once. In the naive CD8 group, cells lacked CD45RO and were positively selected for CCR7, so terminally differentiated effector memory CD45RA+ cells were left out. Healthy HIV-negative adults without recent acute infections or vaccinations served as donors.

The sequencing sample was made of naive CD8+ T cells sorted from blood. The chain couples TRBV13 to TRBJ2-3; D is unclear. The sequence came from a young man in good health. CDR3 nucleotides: TGTGCCAGCAGCTCAGAGCGCGATACGCAGTATTTT. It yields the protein CASSSERDTQYF.